The 13 T cell receptor beta chains below all came from one sample that was sequenced in a study of T cell responses to AZD1222 COVID-19 vaccine. Sequenced by immunoSEQ multiplex PCR; TCRdb stores in-frame clones only, minus some. The sample includes about 140,000 clones, 90% of them seen just once. Source: peripheral blood, taken on day 0 of AZD1222 vaccination. All receptors come from an adult in good health.

The rearrangement links TRBV21-1 to TRBJ2-7; the table's D call, TRBD2, was not checked against the DNA. TRBV21-1 is labeled a pseudogene. The CDR3 length is 14 residues. CDR3 coding DNA: TGTGCCAGCAGCAAAGGGGGGGGTATGTACGAGCAGTACTTC. Translation gives CASSKGGGMYEQYF.

V usage is TRBV24-1 and J usage is TRBJ2-7, with D uncertain. Per germline, CDR1 KGHDR and CDR2 SFDVKD. Trimming took 4 bases from V and 3 from J, leaving 6 bases between them. The CDR3 is 12 residues long. The CDR3 DNA is TGTGCCACCAGTGACGAGAGCTACGAGCAGTACTTC. Its protein is CATSDESYEQYF.

The chain is built from TRBV6-5 and TRBJ2-3; 10 bases are shared with TRBD2. There are 14 residues in the CDR3. Germline V gene lookup returns CDR1 MNHEY and CDR2 SVGAGI. The V segment lost 8 bases and the J segment 4 bases; nucleotides outside the gene matches: 6. CDR3 region: CASSAGGFSDTQYF. DNA of the CDR3: TGTGCCAGCTCAGCGGGGGGGTTCTCAGATACGCAGTATTTT.

The chain couples TRBV12-3 or TRBV12-4 to TRBJ2-3; D might be TRBD2 (5 bases). The CDR3 totals 12 residues. The V and J ends lost 7 bases and 8 bases respectively, with 13 bases between them. The CDR3: CASTYGVSTQYF. The CDR3 DNA follows: TGTGCCAGCACCTACGGGGTTTCTACGCAGTATTTT.

The V gene is TRBV9, the J gene TRBJ2-2; the match to TRBD2 covers 8 bases. The germline V gene encodes CDR1 SGDLS and CDR2 YYNGEE. The CDR3 is 15 amino acids. The V gene end was trimmed by 3 bases and the J gene end by 4 bases; junction bases not matched to a gene: 5. This CDR3 reads CASSARTSSTGELFF. CDR3 DNA sequence: TGTGCCAGCAGCGCGAGGACTAGCAGCACCGGGGAGCTGTTTTTT.

The CDR3 loop reads CASSLERTPTDYGYTF. The CDR3 nucleotides read TGTGCCAGCAGCTTAGAGAGGACCCCCACGGACTATGGCTACACCTTC. The V and J genes are TRBV7-9 and TRBJ1-2; the D is unclear. V was pared by 1 base and J by 3 bases, with 15 bases between. The CDR3 consists of 16 residues. In germline, CDR1 is SEHNR, CDR2 FQNEAQ (reference sequence).

The V call is TRBV6-1, the J call TRBJ1-3; possible D gene TRBD1, 5 bases. Germline V lookup: CDR1 MNHNS, CDR2 SASEGT. Trimming left V 2 bases short and J 7 bases short, with 21 bases between. The CDR3 runs 17 residues. CDR3 in amino acids: CASSEKRQGWTSNTIYF. CDR3 nucleotides: TGTGCCAGCAGTGAAAAACGGCAGGGTTGGACATCGAACACCATATATTTT.

The chain uses TRBV19 and TRBJ2-3; D is undetermined. Trimming took off 10 bases at V and 1 base at J, with 21 bases between the two ends. The CDR3 totals 16 residues. Per germline, CDR1 LNHDA and CDR2 SQIVND (reference sequence). For the CDR3, the DNA is TGTGCCACCACAAAAGGCTGGGATCAGGGCACAGATACGCAGTATTTT. Protein product: CATTKGWDQGTDTQYF.

CDR3 sequence (DNA): TGTGCCAGCAGCTTATTTGCGGGGGACACCGGGGAGCTGTTTTTT. The encoded protein is CASSLFAGDTGELFF. V and J are TRBV11-2 and TRBJ2-2; TRBD2 agrees at 7 bases. The CDR3 is made up of 15 amino acids. The V gene end was trimmed by 2 bases and the J gene end by 3 bases; junction bases not matched to a gene: 3. Germline V gene data show CDR1 as SGHAT and CDR2 as FQNNGV.

The V call is TRBV5-8, the J call TRBJ2-7; D gene unclear. From germline, CDR1 is SGHTS and CDR2 YDEGEE. The CDR3 runs 15 residues. Trimming stripped 0 bases from V and 1 base from J, with 11 bases between. The CDR3 DNA follows: TGTGCCAGCAGCTTGGAGGTCGTCAGTTCCTACGAGCAGTACTTC. It specifies CASSLEVVSSYEQYF.

The chain links TRBV7-9 to TRBJ2-1; D is unclear. The CDR3 has 13 amino acids. Germline V gene data show CDR1 as SEHNR and CDR2 as FQNEAQ (reference sequence). With 1 base removed from V and 0 bases from J, the gap between germline ends came to 1 base. The CDR3 nucleotides read TGTGCCAGCAGCTTAGACTCCTACAATGAGCAGTTCTTC. Its translation: CASSLDSYNEQFF. Based on the CDR3 plus reference TRBV7-9 and TRBJ2-1, the full variable domain is DTGVSQNPRHKITKRGQNVTFRCDPISEHNRLYWYRQTLGQGPEFLTYFQNEAQLEKSRLLSDRFSAERPKGSFSTLEIQRTEQGDSAMYLCASSLDSYNEQFFGPGTRLTVL.

This clone came up once. The rearrangement uses TRBV9 and TRBJ1-2, with 9 nucleotides matching TRBD1. This CDR3 is 18 amino acids long. Unmatched junction bases numbered 12, after V lost 0 bases and J lost 3 bases. CDR1 and CDR2 from the germline V gene are SGDLS and YYNGEE. This CDR3 reads CASSVDGTGNGNYYGYTF. In nucleotides, the CDR3 is TGTGCCAGCAGCGTAGACGGGACAGGGAATGGGAACTACTATGGCTACACCTTC. Variable domain in full (rest from reference TRBV9 and TRBJ1-2): DSGVTQTPKHLITATGQRVTLRCSPRSGDLSVYWYQQSLDQGLQFLIQYYNGEERAKGNILERFSAQQFPDLHSELNLSSLELGDSALYFCASSVDGTGNGNYYGYTFGSGTRLTVV.

The CDR3 DNA sequence: TGTGCCAGCACCTCCAAAAGCAGGCTGAACACTGAAGCTTTCTTT. Residues: CASTSKSRLNTEAFF. V gene TRBV5-4 combines with J gene TRBJ1-1; no clear D. The V gene's germline CDR1 is SGHNT and CDR2 YYREEE (reference sequence). This CDR3 has 15 residues. V was shortened by 6 bases and J by 0 bases, with 15 bases between the two germline ends.